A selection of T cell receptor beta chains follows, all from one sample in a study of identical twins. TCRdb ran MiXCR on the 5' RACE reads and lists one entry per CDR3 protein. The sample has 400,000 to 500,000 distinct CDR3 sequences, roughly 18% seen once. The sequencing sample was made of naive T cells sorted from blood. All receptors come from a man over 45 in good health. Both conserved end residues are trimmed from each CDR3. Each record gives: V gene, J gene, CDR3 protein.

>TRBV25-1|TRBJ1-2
ASSEYTSHLYGYT
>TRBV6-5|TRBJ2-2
ASSYISGGAHTGELF
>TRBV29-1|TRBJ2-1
SVRQKIIGEQF
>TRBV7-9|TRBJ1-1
ASSRGGSSAEAF
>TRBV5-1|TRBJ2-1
ASSLRLAGGRDEQF
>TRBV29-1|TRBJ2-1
SVRGLYYNEQF
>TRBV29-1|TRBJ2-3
TSLAGSADTQY
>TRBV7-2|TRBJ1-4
ASSYGPPANEKLF
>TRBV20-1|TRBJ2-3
SATGTGNTDTQY
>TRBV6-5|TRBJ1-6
ASSYSARTTNSPLH
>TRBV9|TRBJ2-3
ASSRLAGGPDTQY
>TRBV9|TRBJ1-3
ASSVGWGNTIY
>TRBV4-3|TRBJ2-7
ASSQDAGGAYEQY
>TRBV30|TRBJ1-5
AWSVLGTRGVQPQH
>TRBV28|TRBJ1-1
ASSRTGGWDTEAF
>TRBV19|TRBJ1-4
ASRTGINEKLF
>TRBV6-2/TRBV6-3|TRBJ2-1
ASSSSTSGNYNEQF
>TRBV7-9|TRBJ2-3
ASSTIRLTRTDTQY
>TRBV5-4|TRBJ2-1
ASSPAFEREGYNEQF
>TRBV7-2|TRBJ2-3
ASSYGTLTDTQY
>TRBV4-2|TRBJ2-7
ASSPTMGAGEPGEQY
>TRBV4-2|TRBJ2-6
ASSQEASSGANVLT
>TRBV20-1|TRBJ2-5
SAQPRETQY
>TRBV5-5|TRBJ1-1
ASSAGVGGRYTEAF
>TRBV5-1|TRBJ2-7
ATGLDSYEQY